The T cell receptor (beta chain) under discussion was sequenced for a study of T cell repertoires in cytomegalovirus infection. Study-wide findings and caveats: Clonotype analysis showed dominance of the ex vivo response by HLA-C-restricted CMV-specific TCR beta clonotypes.

From the reads, TCRdb called clonotypes with MiXCR, one entry per CDR3 protein. The sample includes 90,000 to 130,000 distinct CDR3 sequences, 10% of them seen just once. Ten or more counts support this clonotype. Its target is not known. Germline CDR1 is SGHNT and CDR2 is YENEEA. V was cut by 0 bases and J by 3 bases, with 11 bases left in between. This CDR3 is 15 amino acids long. The V call is TRBV11-3, the J call TRBJ2-5, with a tentative D call TRBD2 (6 bases). The sequence derives from a human donor in good health (CMV status not recorded). Some clones in this sample may be carry-over from other donors' samples. The sequencing sample was made of PBMCs, sequenced either directly or after in vitro stimulation (not recorded which). The CDR3 DNA sequence: TGTGCCAGCAGCTTAGATCTAGAGCGGGAAGAGACCCAGTACTTC. Amino acids: CASSLDLEREETQYF.